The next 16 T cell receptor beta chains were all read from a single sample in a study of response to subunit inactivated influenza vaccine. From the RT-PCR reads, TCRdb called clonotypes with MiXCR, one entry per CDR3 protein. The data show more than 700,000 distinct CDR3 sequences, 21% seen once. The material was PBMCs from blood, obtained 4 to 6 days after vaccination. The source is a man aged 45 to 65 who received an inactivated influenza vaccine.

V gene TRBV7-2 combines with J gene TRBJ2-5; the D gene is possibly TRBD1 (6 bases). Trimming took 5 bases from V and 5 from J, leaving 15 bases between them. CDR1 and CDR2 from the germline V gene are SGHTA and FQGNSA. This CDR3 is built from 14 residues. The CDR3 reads CASSPRQEMETQYF. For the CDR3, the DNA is TGTGCCAGCAGCCCCAGACAGGAGATGGAGACCCAGTACTTC.

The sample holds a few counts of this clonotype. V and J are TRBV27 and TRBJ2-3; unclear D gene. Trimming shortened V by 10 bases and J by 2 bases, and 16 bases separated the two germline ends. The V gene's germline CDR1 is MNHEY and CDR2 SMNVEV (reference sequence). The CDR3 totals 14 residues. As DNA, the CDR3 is TGTGCCACTATCCCCGACACGCTCACAGATACGCAGTATTTT. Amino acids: CATIPDTLTDTQYF.

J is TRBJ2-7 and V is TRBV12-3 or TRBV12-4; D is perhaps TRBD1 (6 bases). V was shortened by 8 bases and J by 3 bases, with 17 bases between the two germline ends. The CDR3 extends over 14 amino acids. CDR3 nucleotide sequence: TGTGCCAGCGGAAGAGTGGACAGAGTCTACGAGCAGTACTTC. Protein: CASGRVDRVYEQYF.

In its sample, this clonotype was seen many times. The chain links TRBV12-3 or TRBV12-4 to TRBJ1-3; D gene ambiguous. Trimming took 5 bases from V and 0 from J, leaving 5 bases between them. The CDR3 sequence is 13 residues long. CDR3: CASSQASGNTIYF. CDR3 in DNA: TGTGCCAGCAGTCAAGCCTCTGGAAACACCATATATTTT.

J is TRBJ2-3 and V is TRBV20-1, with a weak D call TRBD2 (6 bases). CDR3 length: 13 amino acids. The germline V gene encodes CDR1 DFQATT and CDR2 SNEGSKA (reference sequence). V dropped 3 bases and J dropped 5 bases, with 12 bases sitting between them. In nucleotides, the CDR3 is TGCAGTGCTAGCGGGAGTGCCATAGATACGCAGTATTTT. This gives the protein CSASGSAIDTQYF.

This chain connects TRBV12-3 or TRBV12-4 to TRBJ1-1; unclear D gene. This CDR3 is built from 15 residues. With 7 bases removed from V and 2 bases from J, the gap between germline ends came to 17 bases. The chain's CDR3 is CASNQQSTENTEAFF. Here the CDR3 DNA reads TGTGCCAGCAACCAGCAGAGCACGGAAAACACTGAAGCTTTCTTT.

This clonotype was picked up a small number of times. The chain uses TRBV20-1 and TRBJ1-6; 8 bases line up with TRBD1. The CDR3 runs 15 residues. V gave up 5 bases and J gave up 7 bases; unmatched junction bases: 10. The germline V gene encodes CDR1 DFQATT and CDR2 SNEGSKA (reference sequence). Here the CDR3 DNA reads TGCAGTGCTTCACGGACAGGGACGGGCAATTCACCCCTCCACTTT. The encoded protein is CSASRTGTGNSPLHF.

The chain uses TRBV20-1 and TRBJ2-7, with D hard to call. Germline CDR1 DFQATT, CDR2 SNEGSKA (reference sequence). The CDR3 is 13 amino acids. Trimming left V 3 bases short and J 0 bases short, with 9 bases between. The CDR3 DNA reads TGCAGTGCTAGCTGGCAGCGCTCCTACGAGCAGTACTTC. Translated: CSASWQRSYEQYF.

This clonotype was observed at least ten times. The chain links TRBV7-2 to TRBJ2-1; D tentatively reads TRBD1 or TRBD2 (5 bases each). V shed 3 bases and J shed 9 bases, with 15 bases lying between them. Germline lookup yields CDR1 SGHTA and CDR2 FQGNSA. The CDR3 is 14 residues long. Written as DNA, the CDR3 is TGTGCCAGCAGCTTTTTGGTCGTGAGGGGTGAGCAGTTCTTC. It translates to CASSFLVVRGEQFF.

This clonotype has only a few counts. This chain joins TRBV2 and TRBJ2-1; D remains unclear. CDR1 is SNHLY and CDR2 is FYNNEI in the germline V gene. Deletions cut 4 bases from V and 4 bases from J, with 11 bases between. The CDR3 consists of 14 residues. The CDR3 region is CASSVWPIYNEQFF. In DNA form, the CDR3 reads TGTGCCAGCAGTGTTTGGCCAATATACAATGAGCAGTTCTTC.

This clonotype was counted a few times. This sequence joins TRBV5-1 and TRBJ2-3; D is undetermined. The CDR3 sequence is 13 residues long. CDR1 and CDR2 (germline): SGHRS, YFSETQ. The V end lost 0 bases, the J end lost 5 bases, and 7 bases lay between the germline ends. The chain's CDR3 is CASSLVSGDTQYF. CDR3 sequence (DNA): TGCGCCAGCAGCTTGGTTTCCGGAGATACGCAGTATTTT.

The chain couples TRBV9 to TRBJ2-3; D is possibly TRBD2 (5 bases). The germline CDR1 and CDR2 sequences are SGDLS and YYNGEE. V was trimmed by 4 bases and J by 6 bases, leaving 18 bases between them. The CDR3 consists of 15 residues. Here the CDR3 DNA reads TGTGCCAGCAGCCCCGGACTGATCCACGTGGATACGCAGTATTTT. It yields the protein CASSPGLIHVDTQYF.

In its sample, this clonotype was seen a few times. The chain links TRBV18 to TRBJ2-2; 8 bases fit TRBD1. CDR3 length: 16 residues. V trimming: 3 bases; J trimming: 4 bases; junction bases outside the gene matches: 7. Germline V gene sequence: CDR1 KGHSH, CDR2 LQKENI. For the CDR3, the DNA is TGTGCCAGCTCACCCCCGACAGGGGCCGCCACCGGGGAGCTGTTTTTT. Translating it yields CASSPPTGAATGELFF.

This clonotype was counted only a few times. CDR3 region: CSTRDSGNTIYF. Here the CDR3 DNA reads TGCAGCACCCGAGATTCCGGAAACACCATATATTTT. The chain links TRBV29-1 to TRBJ1-3; no firm D call. Trimming took 8 bases from V and 4 from J, leaving 12 bases between them. Germline values: CDR1 SQVTM, CDR2 ANQGSEA. The CDR3 runs 12 residues.

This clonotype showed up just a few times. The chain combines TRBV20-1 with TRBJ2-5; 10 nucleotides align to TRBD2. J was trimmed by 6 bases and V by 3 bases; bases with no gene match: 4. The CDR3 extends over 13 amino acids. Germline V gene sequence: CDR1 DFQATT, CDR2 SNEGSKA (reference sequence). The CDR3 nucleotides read TGCAGTGCTAGGTCTAGCGGGGGTCAGACCCAGTACTTC. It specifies CSARSSGGQTQYF.

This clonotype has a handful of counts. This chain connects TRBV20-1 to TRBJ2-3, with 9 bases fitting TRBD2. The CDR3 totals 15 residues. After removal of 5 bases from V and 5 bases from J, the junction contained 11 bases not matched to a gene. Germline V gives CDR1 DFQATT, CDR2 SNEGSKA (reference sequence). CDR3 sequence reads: CSAHPPGLARDTQYF. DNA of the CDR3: TGCAGTGCTCATCCACCGGGACTAGCTCGAGATACGCAGTATTTT.